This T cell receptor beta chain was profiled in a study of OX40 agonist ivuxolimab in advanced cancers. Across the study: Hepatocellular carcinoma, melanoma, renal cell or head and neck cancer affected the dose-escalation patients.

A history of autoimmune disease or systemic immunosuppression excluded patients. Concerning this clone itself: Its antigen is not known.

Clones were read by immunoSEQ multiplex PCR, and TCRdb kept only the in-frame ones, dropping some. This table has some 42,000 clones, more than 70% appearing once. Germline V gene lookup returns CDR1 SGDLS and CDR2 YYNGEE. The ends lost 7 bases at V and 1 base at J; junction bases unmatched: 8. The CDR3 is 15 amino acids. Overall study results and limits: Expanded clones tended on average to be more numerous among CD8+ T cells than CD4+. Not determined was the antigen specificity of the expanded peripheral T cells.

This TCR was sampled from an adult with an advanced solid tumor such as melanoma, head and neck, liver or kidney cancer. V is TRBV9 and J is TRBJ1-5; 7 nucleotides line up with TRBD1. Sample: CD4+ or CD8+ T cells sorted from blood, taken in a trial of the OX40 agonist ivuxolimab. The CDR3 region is CASGAGDSSNQPQHF. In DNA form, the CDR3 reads TGTGCCAGCGGAGCTGGGGACAGCAGCAATCAGCCCCAGCATTTT.